This TCR beta chain was obtained from a study of T cells in Graves' hyperthyroidism and ophthalmopathy. TCR beta CDR3 regions were amplified from RNA transcripts. Initially, a first-round RT-PCR of the TCR CDR3 employed the HTBI primer set. TCRdb processed the multiplex PCR reads anew with MiXCR; each CDR3 protein has one entry. The sample yields over 650,000 distinct CDR3 sequences, just under 45% seen once. With regard to this clonotype: Its specificity is not known.

Uncontrolled infection, other autoimmune disease, pregnancy or lactation disqualified patients from enrolment. Thyroid ultrasound and orbital computed tomography, with clinical symptoms and serum thyroxine and TRAb, informed diagnoses. Broader study findings: The model forecast ophthalmopathy, anticipating it by a median about 7 months before onset. Classification by a 13 V-J model distinguished ophthalmopathy from stable hyperthyroidism.

The CDR3 is 15 amino acids. Between the trimmed V and J ends, which lost 5 bases and 0 bases, there was a span of 10 bases. CDR1 MNHEY and CDR2 SVGAGI come from the germline V gene. The genes are TRBV6-5 and TRBJ1-4; no clear D. The sequenced sample consisted of peripheral blood or thyroid tissue (not recorded which). The sequence was obtained from an adult man with Graves' disease, either hyperthyroidism or ophthalmopathy (not recorded which). CDR3 region: CASSSVRATNEKLFF. The CDR3, as DNA: TGTGCCAGCAGTAGCGTCCGGGCAACTAATGAAAAACTGTTTTTT.